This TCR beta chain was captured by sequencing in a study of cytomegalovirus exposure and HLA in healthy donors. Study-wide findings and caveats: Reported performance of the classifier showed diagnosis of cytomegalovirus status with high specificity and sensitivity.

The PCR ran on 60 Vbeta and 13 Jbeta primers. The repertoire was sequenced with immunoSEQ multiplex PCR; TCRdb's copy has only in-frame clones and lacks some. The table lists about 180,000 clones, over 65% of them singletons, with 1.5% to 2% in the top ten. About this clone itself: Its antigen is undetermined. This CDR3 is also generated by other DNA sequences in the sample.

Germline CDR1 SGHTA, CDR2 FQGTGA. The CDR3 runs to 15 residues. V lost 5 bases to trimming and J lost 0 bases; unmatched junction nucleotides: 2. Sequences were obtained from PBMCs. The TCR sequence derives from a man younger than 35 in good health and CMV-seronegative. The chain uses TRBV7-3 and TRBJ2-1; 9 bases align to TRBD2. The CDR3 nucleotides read TGTGCCAGCAGCGTTAGCGGGAGCTCCTACAATGAGCAGTTCTTC. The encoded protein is CASSVSGSSYNEQFF. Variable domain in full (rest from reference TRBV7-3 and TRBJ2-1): GAGVSQTPSNKVTEKGKYVELRCDPISGHTALYWYRQSLGQGPEFLIYFQGTGAADDSGLPNDRFFAVRPEGSVSTLKIQRTERGDSAVYLCASSVSGSSYNEQFFGPGTRLTVL.